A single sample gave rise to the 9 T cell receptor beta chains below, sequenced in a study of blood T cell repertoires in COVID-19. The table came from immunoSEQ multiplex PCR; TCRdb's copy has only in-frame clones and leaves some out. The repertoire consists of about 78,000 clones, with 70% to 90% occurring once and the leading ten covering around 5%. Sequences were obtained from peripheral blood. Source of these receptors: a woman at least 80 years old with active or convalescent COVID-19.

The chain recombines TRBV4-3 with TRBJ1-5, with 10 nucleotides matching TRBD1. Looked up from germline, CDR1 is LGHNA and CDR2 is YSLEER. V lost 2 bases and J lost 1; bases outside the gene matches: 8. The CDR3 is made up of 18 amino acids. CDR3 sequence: CASSQSWTGGTSNQPQHF. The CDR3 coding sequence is TGCGCCAGCAGCCAATCGTGGACAGGGGGGACGAGCAATCAGCCCCAGCATTTT.

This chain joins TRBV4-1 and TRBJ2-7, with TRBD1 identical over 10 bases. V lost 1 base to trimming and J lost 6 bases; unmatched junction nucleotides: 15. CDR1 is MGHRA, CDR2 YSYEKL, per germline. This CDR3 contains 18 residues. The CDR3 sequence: CASSQGRSPGTGVLEQYF. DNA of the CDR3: TGCGCCAGCAGCCAAGGGAGGTCTCCCGGGACAGGGGTTCTCGAGCAGTACTTC.

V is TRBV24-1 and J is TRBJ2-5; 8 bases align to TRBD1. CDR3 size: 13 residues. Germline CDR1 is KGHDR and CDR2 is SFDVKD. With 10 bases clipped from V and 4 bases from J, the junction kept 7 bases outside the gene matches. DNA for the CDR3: TGTGCCACTTCGTCAGGGGGCCGAGAGACCCAGTACTTC. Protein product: CATSSGGRETQYF.

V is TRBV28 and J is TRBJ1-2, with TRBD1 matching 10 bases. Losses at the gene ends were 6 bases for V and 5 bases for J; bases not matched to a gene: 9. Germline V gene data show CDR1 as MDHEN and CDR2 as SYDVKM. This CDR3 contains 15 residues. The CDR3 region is CASRRGDRGLYGYTF. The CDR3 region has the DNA TGTGCCAGCAGACGCGGGGACAGGGGTTTATATGGCTACACCTTC.

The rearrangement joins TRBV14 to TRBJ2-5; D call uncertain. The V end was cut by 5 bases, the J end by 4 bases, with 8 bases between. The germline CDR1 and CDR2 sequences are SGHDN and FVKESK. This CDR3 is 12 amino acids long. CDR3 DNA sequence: TGTGCCAGCAGCGTACTCCGAGAGACCCAGTACTTC. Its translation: CASSVLRETQYF. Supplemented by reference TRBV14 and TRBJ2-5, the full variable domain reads EAGVTQFPSHSVIEKGQTVTLRCDPISGHDNLYWYRRVMGKEIKFLLHFVKESKQDESGMPNNRFLAERTGGTYSTLKVQPAELEDSGVYFCASSVLRETQYFGPGTRLLVL.

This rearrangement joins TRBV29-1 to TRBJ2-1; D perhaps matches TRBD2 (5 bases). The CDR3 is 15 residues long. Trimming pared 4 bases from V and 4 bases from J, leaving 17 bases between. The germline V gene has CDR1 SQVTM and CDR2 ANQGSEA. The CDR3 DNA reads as TGCAGCGTTGCGGAGGCCTACCACTCATACAATGAGCAGTTCTTC. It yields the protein CSVAEAYHSYNEQFF.

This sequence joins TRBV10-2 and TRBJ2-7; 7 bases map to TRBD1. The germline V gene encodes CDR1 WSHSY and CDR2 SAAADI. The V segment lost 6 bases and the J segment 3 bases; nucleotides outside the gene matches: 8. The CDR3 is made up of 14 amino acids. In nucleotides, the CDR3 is TGCGCCAGCAGCCCGGGACAGAACCACTACGAGCAGTACTTC. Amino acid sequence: CASSPGQNHYEQYF.

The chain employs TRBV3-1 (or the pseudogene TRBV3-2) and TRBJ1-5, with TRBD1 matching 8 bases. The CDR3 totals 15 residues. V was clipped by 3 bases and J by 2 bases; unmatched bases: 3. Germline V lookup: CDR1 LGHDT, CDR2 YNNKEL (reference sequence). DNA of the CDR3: TGTGCCAGCAGCCAGTTGACAGGGGGCAATCAGCCCCAGCATTTT. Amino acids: CASSQLTGGNQPQHF.

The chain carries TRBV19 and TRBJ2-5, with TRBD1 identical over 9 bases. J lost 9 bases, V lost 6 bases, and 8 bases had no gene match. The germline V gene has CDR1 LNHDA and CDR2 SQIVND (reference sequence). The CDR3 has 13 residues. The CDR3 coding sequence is TGTGCCAGTAGGGCGGGACAGGGTTTGGCCCAGTACTTC. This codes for CASRAGQGLAQYF. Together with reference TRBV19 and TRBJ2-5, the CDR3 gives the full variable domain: DGGITQSPKYLFRKEGQNVTLSCEQNLNHDAMYWYRQDPGQGLRLIYYSQIVNDFQKGDIAEGYSVSREKKESFPLTVTSAQKNPTAFYLCASRAGQGLAQYFGPGTRLLVL.